The rows below give T cell receptor beta chains drawn from one sample of a study of blood T cell repertoires in COVID-19. The data were produced by immunoSEQ multiplex PCR, yet TCRdb's version contains in-frame clones alone and is incomplete. The data contain roughly 99,000 clones, approximately 85% of them singletons. The sample taken for sequencing was peripheral blood. The receptors here all came from a woman older than 75 with active or convalescent COVID-19. Each CDR3 is given with its conserved first and last residue. A D gene is named only where the DNA matches it firmly. Size is stated for part of the rows, as once, few or many counts, or as a class when the clone is expanded.

d_gene	v_gene	len	abundance	j_gene	CDR3nt	CDR3aa
TRBD2	TRBV6-4	19	-	TRBJ2-1	TGTGCCAGCAGTGGCCCCGGGACTAGCGGGAGGCTGGAGGTCGGTGAGCAGTTCTTC	CASSGPGTSGRLEVGEQFF
-	TRBV30	11	-	TRBJ1-1	TGTGCCTGGCGCGGGGACACTGAAGCTTTCTTT	CAWRGDTEAFF
TRBD1	TRBV5-4	17	-	TRBJ2-6	TGTGCCAGCAGCGACAGGGGGGGATTTGCTGGGGCCAACGTCCTGACTTTC	CASSDRGGFAGANVLTF
-	TRBV20-1	13	-	TRBJ1-6	TGCAGTGCTAGTTCCGGGATGAATTCACCCCTCCACTTT	CSASSGMNSPLHF
TRBD2	TRBV7-9	14	-	TRBJ2-7	TGTGCCAGCAGCTTAGCGCGACTAGCGGGCGAGCAGTACTTC	CASSLARLAGEQYF
-	TRBV30	12	-	TRBJ2-7	TGTGCCTGGAGAAATCCTTCGGGCGAGCAGTACTTC	CAWRNPSGEQYF
TRBD2	TRBV7-2	18	-	TRBJ2-7	TGTGCCAGCAGCTTATTTGGGACTAGCGGGGGGAGCTCCTACGAGCAGTACTTC	CASSLFGTSGGSSYEQYF
TRBD1	TRBV4-2	17	-	TRBJ1-6	TGTGCCAGCAGCCATGGACAGGGGGAGTCCTATAATTCACCCCTCCACTTT	CASSHGQGESYNSPLHF
TRBD1	TRBV6-1	15	-	TRBJ1-1	TGTGCCAGCACCCAATCGGGACAGCAGAGATTTGAAGCTTTCTTT	CASTQSGQQRFEAFF
TRBD2	TRBV4-2	19	-	TRBJ2-5	TGTGCCAGCAGCCAAGATTGGGGGCTCTGGACTAGCGGCCGCGTTACCCAGTACTTC	CASSQDWGLWTSGRVTQYF
TRBD2	TRBV6-5	16	-	TRBJ2-1	TGTGCCAGCAGTTACTCGGCGGGAGGGTCATACAATGAGCAGTTCTTC	CASSYSAGGSYNEQFF
-	TRBV27	13	-	TRBJ2-3	TGTGCCAGCAGCTCACAGACCGCAGATACGCAGTATTTT	CASSSQTADTQYF
-	TRBV5-5	14	-	TRBJ1-1	TGTGCCAGCAGCTTGGGACCGGGGGGCACTGAAGCTTTCTTT	CASSLGPGGTEAFF
-	TRBV6-5	12	-	TRBJ2-7	TGTGCCATAACAGGGTTTTACGACGAGCAGTACTTC	CAITGFYDEQYF
-	TRBV4-2	16	-	TRBJ2-2	TGTGCCAGCAGCCAGGACCAGACAGGCTCGGCCGGGGAGCTGTTTTTT	CASSQDQTGSAGELFF
TRBD2	TRBV6-2/TRBV6-3	20	-	TRBJ2-7	TGTGCCAGCAGTACCAATCTGGGACTAGCGGGAGGTCTAAGCTCCTACGAGCAGTACTTC	CASSTNLGLAGGLSSYEQYF
-	TRBV28	13	once	TRBJ1-1	TGTGCCAGTACGGACGGGGGGAACACTGAAGCTTTCTTT	CASTDGGNTEAFF
TRBD2	TRBV10-3	14	-	TRBJ2-3	TGTGCCATCACCAAATCGGGACTAGTTGATACGCAGTATTTT	CAITKSGLVDTQYF
-	TRBV29-1	12	-	TRBJ1-1	TGCAGCGTTGAAGCCGGGGGAGCTGAAGCTTTCTTT	CSVEAGGAEAFF
-	TRBV9	15	-	TRBJ2-5	TGTGCCAGCAGCGTAGGATCGAGCGGACAAGAGACCCAGTACTTC	CASSVGSSGQETQYF
TRBD1	TRBV5-6	12	-	TRBJ2-3	TGTGCCAGCAGCTTGGGGGACAGGCGGCAGTATTTT	CASSLGDRRQYF
TRBD2	TRBV7-2	14	-	TRBJ2-7	TGTGCCAGCAGGGGACTAGCGGGATCCTCCGAGCAGTACTTC	CASRGLAGSSEQYF
TRBD1	TRBV10-3	15	-	TRBJ2-3	TGTGCCATCAGTGAGACAGGGGGCTGGGGAGATACGCAGTATTTT	CAISETGGWGDTQYF
TRBD2	TRBV27	17	-	TRBJ2-1	TGTGCCAGCAGTTTATCGTCGCTAGCGGGAGGGTACAATGAGCAGTTCTTC	CASSLSSLAGGYNEQFF
-	TRBV4-1	14	-	TRBJ1-1	TGCGCCAGCAGCCAAGATGCGCAATACACTGAAGCTTTCTTT	CASSQDAQYTEAFF
-	TRBV20-1	13	once	TRBJ1-1	TGCAGTGCTAGTGTCAGGGCCCCTGACGGAGCTTTCTTT	CSASVRAPDGAFF
-	TRBV4-3	13	-	TRBJ1-1	TGCGCCAGCAGCCAAGCCTCAGGGACTGAAGCTTTCTTT	CASSQASGTEAFF
-	TRBV2	14	-	TRBJ1-1	TGTGCCAGCAGTGAAGCGCGAGGGCGGCTGGAAGCTTTCTTT	CASSEARGRLEAFF
TRBD2	TRBV27	15	-	TRBJ2-1	TGTGCCAGCAGTCCGGGGACTACCACCAAGAATGAGCAGTTCTTC	CASSPGTTTKNEQFF
TRBD1	TRBV4-3	14	many	TRBJ2-7	TGCGCCAGCAGCCCGGACAGGGCTTCCTACGAGCAGTACTTC	CASSPDRASYEQYF
TRBD1	TRBV18	15	-	TRBJ2-3	TGTGCCAGCTCACCTCCGGGACAGGGCACAGATACGCAGTATTTT	CASSPPGQGTDTQYF
TRBD1	TRBV5-1	16	-	TRBJ2-1	TGTGCCAGCAGCTCCAGTGGGGGACAGGGCGACAATGAGCAGTTCTTC	CASSSSGGQGDNEQFF
TRBD1	TRBV24-1	17	-	TRBJ2-3	TGTGCCACCAGTGGTCGTGACAGGGGAAAGGGCTCAGATACGCAGTATTTT	CATSGRDRGKGSDTQYF
TRBD1	TRBV29-1	18	-	TRBJ2-2	TGCAGCGTTGGTATACCAAGCCAGGGGGCGATGGACACCGGGGAGCTGTTTTTT	CSVGIPSQGAMDTGELFF
TRBD2	TRBV6-2/TRBV6-3	14	-	TRBJ2-3	TGTGCCAGCAGTTCTAGCGGGAGAGGGGATACGCAGTATTTT	CASSSSGRGDTQYF
TRBD1	TRBV18	17	-	TRBJ1-1	TGTGCCAGCTCATCGTTAGCGGGACAGACCATGAACACTGAAGCTTTCTTT	CASSSLAGQTMNTEAFF